Presented here are 32 T cell receptor beta chains from one specimen sequenced in a study of cytomegalovirus exposure and HLA in healthy donors. It was with 60 Vbeta and 13 Jbeta primers that the PCR ran. Repertoires were generated with immunoSEQ multiplex PCR, while TCRdb's copy carries only in-frame clones and drops some. The sample contains tens of thousands of clones, around 73% of which appear only once. Sequencing input: PBMCs. The receptors stem from a man aged 45-65 years in good health and CMV-seronegative.

A few counts support this clone. CDR3 bases: TGCGCCAGCAGCCCCGGGACTAGGGCAGATACGCAGTATTTT. This sequence encodes CASSPGTRADTQYF. The rearrangement links TRBV5-1 to TRBJ2-3; 8 nucleotides line up with TRBD2. Germline V gives CDR1 SGHRS, CDR2 YFSETQ. V trimming: 4 bases; J trimming: 4 bases; junction bases outside the gene matches: 5. The CDR3 runs to 14 residues.

This chain links TRBV28 with TRBJ1-5, with D possibly being TRBD1 (5 bases). The ends were cut back, 5 bases at V and 1 base at J, with 12 bases in the middle. Germline lookup yields CDR1 MDHEN and CDR2 SYDVKM. This CDR3 is built from 15 residues. The DNA of the CDR3 is TGTGCCAGCAGTACAGAAGGGGTGAGCAATCAGCCCCAGCATTTT. It specifies CASSTEGVSNQPQHF. The variable domain in full, with the rest retrieved from reference TRBV28 and TRBJ1-5, is DVKVTQSSRYLVKRTGEKVFLECVQDMDHENMFWYRQDPGLGLRLIYFSYDVKMKEKGDIPEGYSVSREKKERFSLILESASTNQTSMYLCASSTEGVSNQPQHFGDGTRLSIL.

The CDR3 sequence: CASSPGQEAFF. As DNA, the CDR3 is TGTGCCAGCTCACCAGGGCAGGAAGCTTTCTTT. This chain uses TRBV18 with TRBJ1-1; unclear D gene. The CDR3 spans 11 residues. CDR1 and CDR2 (germline): KGHSH, LQKENI. V was shortened by 2 bases and J by 8 bases, with 6 bases between the two germline ends.

V and J are TRBV5-1 and TRBJ1-5; a weak D match, TRBD1 (5 bases). Trimming left V 4 bases short and J 7 bases short, with 18 bases between. There are 15 residues in the CDR3. Per the germline V gene, CDR1 is SGHRS and CDR2 is YFSETQ. The DNA for the CDR3 is TGCGCCAGCAGCATCGAGAGACAGCGCCGGCAGCCCCAGCATTTT. The encoded protein is CASSIERQRRQPQHF.

This chain connects TRBV5-1 to TRBJ2-7; D is undetermined. The CDR3 consists of 16 residues. Germline V gene sequence: CDR1 SGHRS, CDR2 YFSETQ. Trimming removed 4 bases from V and 6 bases from J, with 23 bases in between. CDR3 DNA: TGCGCCAGCAGCCCCTTCTCGGGTGTTACCCTGTTCGAGCAGTACTTC. It yields the protein CASSPFSGVTLFEQYF.

The genes are TRBV2 and TRBJ2-5, with D possibly being TRBD1 (5 bases). CDR1 is SNHLY, CDR2 FYNNEI, per germline. This CDR3 is 11 amino acids long. Trimming cost V 6 bases and J 5 bases, with 7 bases left between them. CDR3 sequence: CASRGLETQYF. CDR3 bases: TGTGCCAGCAGGGGGCTGGAGACCCAGTACTTC.

The gene calls are TRBV12-5 and TRBJ1-1, with 7 bases fitting TRBD1. The CDR3 length is 16 residues. In germline, CDR1 is LGHNT, CDR2 FRNRAP. The V gene end was trimmed by 3 bases and the J gene end by 6 bases; junction bases not matched to a gene: 13. For the CDR3, the DNA is TGTGCTAGTGGTTTCAATCGGACAGGCCCAAGAGCTGAAGCTTTCTTT. It translates to CASGFNRTGPRAEAFF. Full variable domain (remainder filled in from reference TRBV12-5 and TRBJ1-1): DARVTQTPRHKVTEMGQEVTMRCQPILGHNTVFWYRQTMMQGLELLAYFRNRAPLDDSGMPKDRFSAEMPDATLATLKIQPSEPRDSAVYFCASGFNRTGPRAEAFFGQGTRLTVV.

J is TRBJ1-5 and V is TRBV19, with TRBD1 identical over 7 bases. V lost 3 bases and J lost 6; bases outside the gene matches: 5. Germline CDR1 and CDR2: LNHDA and SQIVND (reference sequence). The CDR3 runs to 14 residues. DNA of the CDR3: TGTGCCAGTAGTATTTCAGGGGGTGGTCAGCCCCAGCATTTT. Translating gives CASSISGGGQPQHF.

Here the CDR3 reads CASSEDSLYTQYF. The CDR3 region has the DNA TGTGCCAGCTCAGAAGACAGCCTATATACGCAGTATTTT. The chain uses TRBV18 and TRBJ2-3; the D gene is possibly TRBD1 (5 bases). Trimming took off 5 bases at V and 7 bases at J, with 13 bases between the two ends. Germline CDR1 KGHSH, CDR2 LQKENI. This CDR3 has 13 residues.

This chain joins TRBV16 and TRBJ2-7; D unresolved. The germline V gene encodes CDR1 KGHSY and CDR2 FQNENV. V gave up 1 base and J gave up 5 bases, with 6 bases separating them. CDR3 length: 12 residues. The CDR3 bases are TGTGCCAGCAGCCAATTCATCCACGAGCAGTACTTC. Amino acids: CASSQFIHEQYF.

The V and J genes are TRBV10-1 and TRBJ2-7, with D tentatively TRBD2 (7 bases). The V gene lost 10 bases and the J gene lost 2 bases, with 12 bases spanning the gap. CDR3 length: 12 amino acids. Germline V CDR1 and CDR2: WNHNN, SYGVQD (reference sequence). CDR3 sequence: CAKGGSPYEQYF. The CDR3, as DNA: TGCGCCAAGGGGGGGTCTCCCTACGAGCAGTACTTC.

This clone was observed a handful of times. Here the CDR3 DNA reads TGTGCCACCAGCAGAGATAGCGGGTTTGATCAGCCCCAGCATTTT. Encoded protein: CATSRDSGFDQPQHF. This chain connects TRBV15 to TRBJ1-5, with no clear D. The germline gives CDR1 LNHNV, CDR2 YYDKDF (reference sequence). V lost 0 bases and J lost 5, with 11 bases in between. There are 15 residues in the CDR3.

In its sample, this clone was seen a few times. The chain joins TRBV2 to TRBJ2-1, with TRBD1 matching 11 bases. This CDR3 has 15 amino acids. Germline CDR1 SNHLY, CDR2 FYNNEI. After removal of 4 bases from V and 2 bases from J, the junction contained 1 base not matched to a gene. CDR3 nucleotides: TGTGCCAGCAGTGGGGACAGGGGGGCCTACAATGAGCAGTTCTTC. Translation gives CASSGDRGAYNEQFF.

V is TRBV11-3 and J is TRBJ2-7; possibly TRBD1 for D (5 bases). Germline-derived CDR1 and CDR2 are SGHNT and YENEEA. The CDR3 loop spans 15 amino acids. The V end was cut by 5 bases, the J end by 5 bases, with 19 bases between. For the CDR3, the DNA is TGTGCCAGCAGCCCCGGCCTTAAAGGGGCCGACGAGCAGTACTTC. This sequence encodes CASSPGLKGADEQYF.

The rearrangement uses TRBV19 and TRBJ1-2, with 9 bases aligning to TRBD1. V lost 4 bases, J lost 4 bases, and 7 bases stayed unmatched. The germline V gene has CDR1 LNHDA and CDR2 SQIVND (reference sequence). CDR3 length: 15 amino acids. CDR3 sequence (DNA): TGTGCCAGTAGTACAACAGGGGGCTTCGTCTATGGCTACACCTTC. Its translation is CASSTTGGFVYGYTF.

The chain joins TRBV5-6 to TRBJ2-7; 10 bases align to TRBD1. The CDR3 covers 15 residues. Germline values: CDR1 SGHDT, CDR2 YYEEEE. Unmatched junction bases numbered 12, after V lost 7 bases and J lost 5 bases. CDR3 DNA sequence: TGTGCCAGCCGACTACTGGACAGGGGGAAACACGAGCAGTACTTC. Its translation is CASRLLDRGKHEQYF.

The chain carries TRBV6-6 and TRBJ2-3; TRBD1 might be the D (5 bases). The CDR3 is made up of 13 amino acids. CDR1 and CDR2 from the germline V gene are MNHNY and SVGAGI (reference sequence). V was cut by 2 bases and J by 4 bases, with 7 bases left in between. The CDR3 sequence is CASSYRGADTQYF. The CDR3 nucleotides are TGTGCCAGCAGTTACAGGGGTGCAGATACGCAGTATTTT.

The chain is built from TRBV29-1 and TRBJ2-6, with D possibly matching TRBD1 (6 bases). V was trimmed by 7 bases and J by 4 bases, leaving 17 bases between them. This CDR3 region has 15 residues. Germline V gives CDR1 SQVTM, CDR2 ANQGSEA. This CDR3 is CSARIGGLGANVLTF. In DNA form, the CDR3 reads TGCAGCGCCCGGATAGGGGGTTTAGGGGCCAACGTCCTGACTTTC.

The chain recombines TRBV7-9 with TRBJ2-5, with TRBD1 matching over 9 bases. After removal of 5 bases from V and 5 bases from J, the junction contained 9 bases not matched to a gene. The CDR3 contains 15 residues. Per germline, CDR1 SEHNR and CDR2 FQNEAQ (reference sequence). The CDR3 sequence: CASSEPGQGGETQYF. DNA for the CDR3: TGTGCCAGCAGCGAGCCGGGACAGGGAGGGGAGACCCAGTACTTC.

The chain uses TRBV6-1 and TRBJ1-1; 8 nucleotides match TRBD1. Germline assignment: CDR1 MNHNS and CDR2 SASEGT. CDR3 length: 13 residues. V was pared by 6 bases and J by 4 bases, with 4 bases of the junction left unmatched. The CDR3 loop reads CASRDRAITEAFF. The CDR3 region has the DNA TGTGCCAGCAGGGACAGGGCGATCACTGAAGCTTTCTTT.

The V and J genes are TRBV25-1 and TRBJ1-2; D uncertain. V was trimmed by 6 bases and J by 4 bases, leaving 18 bases between them. Per germline, CDR1 MGHDK and CDR2 SYGVNS. The CDR3 length is 15 residues. The CDR3 here is CASSPTIIVPYGYTF. For the CDR3, the DNA is TGTGCCAGCAGCCCAACCATCATAGTTCCCTATGGCTACACCTTC.

This chain uses TRBV29-1 with TRBJ1-5, with D possibly matching TRBD1 (5 bases). V was clipped by 0 bases and J by 0 bases, with 15 bases between them. The CDR3 loop spans 17 amino acids. Per germline, CDR1 SQVTM and CDR2 ANQGSEA. The DNA for the CDR3 is TGCAGCGTTGAAGACAGGTCCCGGGGGGATAGCAATCAGCCCCAGCATTTT. Translation gives CSVEDRSRGDSNQPQHF.

This clone was recorded only once. The chain links TRBV5-1 to TRBJ2-7, with 11 bases matching TRBD1. The CDR3 runs 16 residues. The V gene end was trimmed by 2 bases and the J gene end by 3 bases; junction bases not matched to a gene: 7. Germline V lookup: CDR1 SGHRS, CDR2 YFSETQ. The CDR3 coding sequence is TGCGCCAGCAGCTTAAGTCCGGGACAGGGGGGCTACGAGCAGTACTTC. Residues: CASSLSPGQGGYEQYF.

The V call is TRBV11-1, the J call TRBJ1-2; tentative D call: TRBD1 (5 bases). The CDR3 sequence is 14 residues long. Germline V gene lookup returns CDR1 SGHAT and CDR2 FQDESV (reference sequence). The V gene lost 2 bases and the J gene lost 4 bases, with 11 bases spanning the gap. CDR3: CASSLRVGGYGYTF. The CDR3 DNA sequence: TGTGCCAGCAGCTTACGAGTCGGGGGCTATGGCTACACCTTC.

The chain recombines TRBV11-2 with TRBJ2-2, with D maybe TRBD2 (5 bases). CDR1 and CDR2 (germline): SGHAT, FQNNGV. The CDR3 is 14 amino acids. V dropped 5 bases and J dropped 6 bases, with 13 bases sitting between them. The CDR3 DNA follows: TGTGCCAGCAGCCCAACACTAGTCGCCGGGGAGCTGTTTTTT. Protein: CASSPTLVAGELFF. Full variable domain (outside the CDR3, taken from reference TRBV11-2 and TRBJ2-2): EAGVAQSPRYKIIEKRQSVAFWCNPISGHATLYWYQQILGQGPKLLIQFQNNGVVDDSQLPKDRFSAERLKGVDSTLKIQPAKLEDSAVYLCASSPTLVAGELFFGEGSRLTVL.

The gene calls are TRBV7-2 and TRBJ1-5; D is possibly TRBD1 (5 bases). This CDR3 region has 14 residues. Trimming stripped 5 bases from V and 6 bases from J, with 14 bases between. Germline V gives CDR1 SGHTA, CDR2 FQGNSA. CDR3 region: CASSIRRGLQPQHF. DNA for the CDR3: TGTGCCAGCAGCATTAGGAGGGGCCTTCAGCCCCAGCATTTT.

A word on this clone: In the same sample, other DNA sequences code for this CDR3. The chain carries TRBV7-9 and TRBJ2-1; TRBD1 might be the D (5 bases). The germline V and J ends were trimmed by 3 bases and 0 bases, with 12 bases remaining between them. Germline values: CDR1 SEHNR, CDR2 FQNEAQ (reference sequence). The length of the CDR3 is 16 residues. In DNA form, the CDR3 reads TGTGCCAGCAGCTTTTGGGGCTACTCCTCCTACAATGAGCAGTTCTTC. It encodes CASSFWGYSSYNEQFF.

Of note for this clone: One end of the junction varies from germline; a read error may be responsible. Within the sample, other DNA sequences also encode this same CDR3. This chain uses TRBV19 with TRBJ2-3; D remains unclear. The CDR3 runs to 12 residues. The germline CDR1 and CDR2 sequences are LNHDA and SQIVND (reference sequence). CDR3 DNA: TGTGCCAGTAGCCCCCCGAGCACTACGCAGTATTTC. Protein product: CASSPPSTTQYF.

This clone was observed a single time. The genes are TRBV5-1 and TRBJ2-7; 12 bases agree with TRBD1. The V gene's germline CDR1 is SGHRS and CDR2 YFSETQ. CDR3 size: 15 residues. The V segment lost 2 bases and the J segment 7 bases; nucleotides outside the gene matches: 7. The CDR3 bases are TGCGCCAGCAGCTTACCCGGGACAGGGGGCAGGGAGCAGTACTTC. Protein sequence: CASSLPGTGGREQYF.

V gene TRBV10-3 combines with J gene TRBJ2-3, with 7 bases matching TRBD1. Germline lookup yields CDR1 ENHRY and CDR2 SYGVKD. The CDR3 totals 14 residues. DNA of the CDR3: TGTGCGCACAGGGGTACCGAAAACACAGATACGCAGTATTTT. It encodes CAHRGTENTDTQYF.

This clone occurred once. The chain employs TRBV10-2 and TRBJ2-2; 10 bases match TRBD2. CDR3 size: 17 residues. Germline V gives CDR1 WSHSY, CDR2 SAAADI. The ends lost 5 bases at V and 0 bases at J; junction bases unmatched: 6. CDR3: CASSHLAGAANTGELFF. The DNA for the CDR3 is TGCGCCAGCAGTCATCTAGCGGGGGCAGCGAACACCGGGGAGCTGTTTTTT.

J is TRBJ2-1 and V is TRBV11-2; the match to TRBD1 covers 8 bases. This CDR3 has 11 amino acids. Losses at the gene ends were 7 bases for V and 15 bases for J; bases not matched to a gene: 8. Germline CDR1 reads SGHAT; CDR2 reads FQNNGV. Here the CDR3 DNA reads TGTGCCAGCAACTACCGGGACAGGCTGTTCTTC. Protein product: CASNYRDRLFF.